The 18 T cell receptor beta chains listed next were all sequenced from one sample in a study of T cells after posttransplantation cyclophosphamide. Using immunoSEQ multiplex PCR, the repertoire was profiled, and TCRdb retains in-frame clones only, with some absent. Of about 4,800 clones listed, 72% are singletons. Busulfan-fludarabine conditioning, marrow transplant, and cyclophosphamide on days +3 and +4 were administered. The source was PBMCs, collected 362 days after allogeneic stem cell transplant with posttransplant cyclophosphamide. The source is a male patient between 55 and 70 years old who received an allogeneic stem cell transplant from an unrelated donor, was CMV-positive, and had acute GVHD only. Among the T cells, some may be from the graft donor.

In its sample, this clone was seen a few times. The chain employs TRBV27 and TRBJ2-7, with TRBD1 matching over 9 bases. Germline assignment: CDR1 MNHEY and CDR2 SMNVEV (reference sequence). V lost 6 bases, J lost 0 bases, and 3 bases stayed unmatched. CDR3 length: 14 residues. The CDR3 loop is CASSLTGGSYEQYF. The CDR3 DNA is TGTGCCAGCAGCTTGACAGGGGGCTCCTACGAGCAGTACTTC.

V is TRBV2 and J is TRBJ2-2, with 8 bases lining up with TRBD1. The V gene's germline CDR1 is SNHLY and CDR2 FYNNEI. The CDR3 runs 15 residues. Unmatched junction bases numbered 5, after V lost 6 bases and J lost 2 bases. The CDR3, as DNA: TGTGCCAGCAGAACACAGGGGGTAAACACCGGGGAGCTGTTTTTT. It encodes CASRTQGVNTGELFF.

The chain joins TRBV7-8 to TRBJ2-7, with 7 bases fitting TRBD1. The CDR3 is made up of 14 amino acids. The V gene end was trimmed by 1 base and the J gene end by 5 bases; junction bases not matched to a gene: 5. CDR1 is SGHVS, CDR2 FQNEAQ, per germline. The CDR3 region is CASSLEGGRNEQYF. The CDR3 region has the DNA TGTGCCAGCAGCTTAGAAGGGGGCAGAAACGAGCAGTACTTC.

This clone is a singleton in its sample. The chain employs TRBV6-5 and TRBJ2-7, with D perhaps TRBD1 (6 bases). Germline V gene sequence: CDR1 MNHEY, CDR2 SVGAGI. This CDR3 spans 14 amino acids. V lost 6 bases and J lost 3, with 15 bases in between. The CDR3 reads CASRTVQGGYEQYF. The CDR3 nucleotides are TGTGCCAGCAGAACTGTACAGGGCGGCTACGAGCAGTACTTC.

This chain joins TRBV7-3 and TRBJ1-4; 9 bases fit TRBD1. V shed 4 bases, J shed 3 bases, and the junction held 6 bases outside the gene matches. In germline, CDR1 is SGHTA, CDR2 FQGTGA. The length of the CDR3 is 16 residues. CDR3 DNA: TGTGCCAGCAGCTCCGGGACAGGGAAGGCTAATGAAAAACTGTTTTTT. The encoded protein is CASSSGTGKANEKLFF.

This chain joins TRBV7-9 and TRBJ1-1, with D uncertain. Germline V lookup: CDR1 SEHNR, CDR2 FQNEAQ (reference sequence). Trimming removed 5 bases at V and 11 bases at J, with 12 bases between. This CDR3 region has 11 residues. CDR3 amino acids: CASSQVGPAFF. DNA for the CDR3: TGTGCCAGCAGCCAAGTGGGCCCGGCTTTCTTT.

The chain is built from TRBV5-1 and TRBJ1-1; D not resolved. CDR1 and CDR2 (germline): SGHRS, YFSETQ. This CDR3 spans 14 amino acids. V was cut by 4 bases and J by 5 bases, with 15 bases left in between. The CDR3 protein is CASSLTGERTEAFF. The CDR3 bases are TGCGCCAGCAGCCTTACCGGGGAGAGGACTGAAGCTTTCTTT.

This clone has just one count. This chain links TRBV6-1 with TRBJ2-5, with no clear D. The closer fit of TRBJ2-7 to the DNA end suggests the J call may be wrong. Per the germline V gene, CDR1 is MNHNS and CDR2 is SASEGT. The CDR3 sequence is 13 residues long. The CDR3 DNA is TGTGCCAGCAGTGAAGCGGCCAACTACGAGCAGTACTTC. Translating gives CASSEAANYEQYF.

The gene calls are TRBV7-2 and TRBJ1-1; 11 bases align to TRBD1. This CDR3 is built from 13 residues. V lost 1 base to trimming and J lost 11 bases; unmatched junction nucleotides: 3. Germline assignment: CDR1 SGHTA and CDR2 FQGNSA. CDR3 DNA sequence: TGTGCCAGCAGCTTAGGGGACAGGGGGAATGCTTTCTTT. As protein: CASSLGDRGNAFF. Variable domain in full (rest from reference TRBV7-2 and TRBJ1-1): GAGVSQSPSNKVTEKGKDVELRCDPISGHTALYWYRQSLGQGLEFLIYFQGNSAPDKSGLPSDRFSAERTGGSVSTLTIQRTQQEDSAVYLCASSLGDRGNAFFGQGTRLTVV.

The chain joins TRBV28 to TRBJ1-1; D is perhaps TRBD1 (5 bases). The germline CDR1 and CDR2 sequences are MDHEN and SYDVKM. The CDR3 consists of 13 residues. Trimming left V 6 bases short and J 0 bases short, with 8 bases between. As DNA, the CDR3 is TGTGCCAGCAGGTCAGGGATGAACACTGAAGCTTTCTTT. This sequence encodes CASRSGMNTEAFF. The full variable domain, with the rest looked up from reference TRBV28 and TRBJ1-1, is DVKVTQSSRYLVKRTGEKVFLECVQDMDHENMFWYRQDPGLGLRLIYFSYDVKMKEKGDIPEGYSVSREKKERFSLILESASTNQTSMYLCASRSGMNTEAFFGQGTRLTVV.

V usage is TRBV7-7 and J usage is TRBJ2-7; 10 nucleotides match TRBD1. V was pared by 4 bases and J by 6 bases, with 9 bases of the junction left unmatched. The CDR3 has 15 amino acids. Germline CDR1 is SSHAT and CDR2 is FNYEAQ (reference sequence). This CDR3 is CASSSGQGIFSEQYF. Here the CDR3 DNA reads TGTGCCAGCAGCTCGGGACAGGGGATTTTCTCCGAGCAGTACTTC.

The chain recombines TRBV19 with TRBJ1-3; 9 bases map to TRBD1. Per the germline V gene, CDR1 is LNHDA and CDR2 is SQIVND (reference sequence). The trim removed 5 bases at V and 2 bases at J, leaving 4 bases unmatched. The CDR3 length is 15 residues. This CDR3 reads CASSPWTGAGNTIYF. DNA of the CDR3: TGTGCCAGTAGTCCGTGGACAGGGGCTGGAAACACCATATATTTT.

This clone is categorized as medium-sized (0.01 to 0.1%). The chain links TRBV6-6 to TRBJ2-1; 7 nucleotides align to TRBD2. V gave up 5 bases and J gave up 5 bases; unmatched junction bases: 9. The CDR3 loop spans 15 amino acids. CDR1 is MNHNY, CDR2 SVGAGI, per germline (reference sequence). This CDR3 reads CASSTPGTTHNEQFF. The CDR3 DNA reads as TGTGCCAGCAGTACCCCCGGGACTACCCACAATGAGCAGTTCTTC.

The chain has TRBV29-1 and TRBJ1-3; D call uncertain. Germline CDR1 and CDR2: SQVTM and ANQGSEA. The ends were cut back, 4 bases at V and 0 bases at J, with 16 bases in the middle. There are 16 residues in the CDR3. The CDR3 DNA is TGCAGCGTTGTCCTCAGGCCCACTAGCTCTGGAAACACCATATATTTT. It encodes CSVVLRPTSSGNTIYF. Full variable domain (outside the CDR3, taken from reference TRBV29-1 and TRBJ1-3): SAVISQKPSRDICQRGTSLTIQCQVDSQVTMMFWYRQQPGQSLTLIATANQGSEATYESGFVIDKFPISRPNLTFSTLTVSNMSPEDSSIYLCSVVLRPTSSGNTIYFGEGSWLTVV.

The rearrangement joins TRBV18 to TRBJ2-7, with 7 bases aligning to TRBD2. CDR1 is KGHSH, CDR2 LQKENI, per germline. CDR3 length equals 15 residues. Losses at the gene ends were 0 bases for V and 1 base for J; bases not matched to a gene: 3. Here the CDR3 DNA reads TGTGCCAGCTCACCACCGGGCGGGGGTTCCTACGAGCAGTACTTC. It translates to CASSPPGGGSYEQYF.

In DNA, the CDR3 is TGTGCCAGCAGCCGGGAACAGGGGGCCGACAATCAGCCCCAGCATTTT. Residues: CASSREQGADNQPQHF. V is TRBV28 and J is TRBJ1-5, with 9 bases identical to TRBD1. This CDR3 is 16 amino acids long. Losses at the gene ends were 6 bases for V and 3 bases for J; bases not matched to a gene: 9. In germline, CDR1 is MDHEN, CDR2 SYDVKM.

The V and J genes are TRBV4-2 and TRBJ2-7; D call uncertain. The CDR3 runs 13 residues. Deletions cut 1 base from V and 1 base from J, with 5 bases between. The germline CDR1 and CDR2 sequences are LGHNA and YNFKEQ. CDR3 coding DNA: TGTGCCAGCAGCCAAGCTAAGTCCTACGAGCAGTACTTC. It translates to CASSQAKSYEQYF.

The chain carries TRBV7-9 and TRBJ2-7, with D possibly being TRBD2 (6 bases). The V end lost 1 base, the J end lost 3 bases, and 19 bases lay between the germline ends. Germline V gene sequence: CDR1 SEHNR, CDR2 FQNEAQ (reference sequence). The CDR3 totals 17 residues. The CDR3 bases are TGTGCCAGCAGCTTAGACCCGGAGGAGGGTCGAGGCTACGAGCAGTACTTC. Amino acid sequence: CASSLDPEEGRGYEQYF.